This T cell receptor (beta chain) appears in the sequencing data of a study of T cells in Graves' hyperthyroidism and ophthalmopathy. Trimming took off 3 bases at V and 1 base at J, with 15 bases between the two ends. The CDR3 runs to 16 residues. Ten or more counts support this clonotype. RNA transcripts provided the source from which TCR beta CDR3 regions were amplified. The primer set for the first-round RT-PCR of the TCR CDR3 was HTBI. In TCRdb, the multiplex PCR reads were re-called with MiXCR into one record per CDR3 protein. The sample consists of about 610,000 distinct CDR3 sequences, roughly 14% of them appearing once.

Sequenced input: blood. This sequence was found in a woman in her forties with Graves' ophthalmopathy. J is TRBJ1-1 and V is TRBV12-3 or TRBV12-4; possibly TRBD1 for D (6 bases). CDR3 protein: CASSLRGAWGNTEAFF. The CDR3 bases are TGTGCCAGCAGTTTGAGGGGGGCCTGGGGGAACACTGAAGCTTTCTTT.